This T cell receptor beta chain was identified during a study of blood T cell repertoires in COVID-19. TCRdb keeps only in-frame clones here, not all; method: immunoSEQ multiplex PCR. Of hundreds of thousands of clones listed, about 85% are singletons. The CDR3 covers 16 residues. Per the germline V gene, CDR1 is MDHEN and CDR2 is SYDVKM. J lost 0 bases, V lost 4 bases, and 6 bases had no gene match. Material for sequencing was PBMCs or T cells enriched from blood (not recorded which). The chain uses TRBV28 and TRBJ1-5; TRBD1 matches 7 bases. The sequence derives from a woman aged 18-29 years with acute COVID-19. The CDR3 protein is CASSSTGFRSNQPQHF. The CDR3 DNA follows: TGTGCCAGCAGTTCGACAGGGTTTCGTAGCAATCAGCCCCAGCATTTT.